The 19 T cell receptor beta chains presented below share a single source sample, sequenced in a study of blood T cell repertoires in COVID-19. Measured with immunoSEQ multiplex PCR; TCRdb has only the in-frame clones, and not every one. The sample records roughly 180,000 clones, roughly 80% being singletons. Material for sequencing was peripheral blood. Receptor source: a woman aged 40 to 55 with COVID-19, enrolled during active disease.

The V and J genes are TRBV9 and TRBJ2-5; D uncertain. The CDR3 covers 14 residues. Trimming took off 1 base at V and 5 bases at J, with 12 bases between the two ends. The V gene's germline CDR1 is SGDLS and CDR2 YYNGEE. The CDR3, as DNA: TGTGCCAGCAGCGTAAGTTCGCGGAAGGAGACCCAGTACTTC. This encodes CASSVSSRKETQYF.

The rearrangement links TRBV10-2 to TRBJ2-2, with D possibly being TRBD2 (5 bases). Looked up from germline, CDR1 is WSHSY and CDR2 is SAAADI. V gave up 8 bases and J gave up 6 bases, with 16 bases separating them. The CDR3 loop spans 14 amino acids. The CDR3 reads CASLVSGSAGELFF. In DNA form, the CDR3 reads TGCGCCAGCCTCGTTTCGGGGTCCGCCGGGGAGCTGTTTTTT.

The CDR3 nucleotides read TGTGCCAGCAGCTTGACAGGGGGGGTGAGCACTGAAGCTTTCTTT. Translating gives CASSLTGGVSTEAFF. This chain joins TRBV7-8 and TRBJ1-1; 9 nucleotides align to TRBD1. V dropped 3 bases and J dropped 4; count of bases not matched to a gene: 6. In germline, CDR1 is SGHVS, CDR2 FQNEAQ. CDR3 length: 15 residues.

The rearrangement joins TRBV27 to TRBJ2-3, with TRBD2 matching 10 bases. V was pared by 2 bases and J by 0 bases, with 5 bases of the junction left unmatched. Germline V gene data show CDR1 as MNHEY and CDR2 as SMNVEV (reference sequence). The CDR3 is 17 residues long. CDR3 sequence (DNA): TGTGCCAGCAGTTTACCCCAACTAGCGGGGAGCACAGATACGCAGTATTTT. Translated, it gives CASSLPQLAGSTDTQYF.

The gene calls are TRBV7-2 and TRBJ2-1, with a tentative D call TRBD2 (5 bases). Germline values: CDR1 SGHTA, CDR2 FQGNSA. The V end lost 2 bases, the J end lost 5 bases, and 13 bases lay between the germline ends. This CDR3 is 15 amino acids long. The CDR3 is CASSLRRRGNNEQFF. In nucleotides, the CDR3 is TGTGCCAGCAGCTTAAGACGTCGGGGAAACAATGAGCAGTTCTTC.

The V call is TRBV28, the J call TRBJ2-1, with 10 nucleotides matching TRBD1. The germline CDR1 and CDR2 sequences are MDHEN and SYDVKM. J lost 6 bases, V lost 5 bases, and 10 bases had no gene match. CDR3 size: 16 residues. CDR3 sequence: CASSTPSGTGVNEQFF. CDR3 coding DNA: TGTGCCAGCAGTACCCCTTCCGGGACAGGGGTCAATGAGCAGTTCTTC. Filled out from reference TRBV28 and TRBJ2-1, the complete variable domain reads DVKVTQSSRYLVKRTGEKVFLECVQDMDHENMFWYRQDPGLGLRLIYFSYDVKMKEKGDIPEGYSVSREKKERFSLILESASTNQTSMYLCASSTPSGTGVNEQFFGPGTRLTVL.

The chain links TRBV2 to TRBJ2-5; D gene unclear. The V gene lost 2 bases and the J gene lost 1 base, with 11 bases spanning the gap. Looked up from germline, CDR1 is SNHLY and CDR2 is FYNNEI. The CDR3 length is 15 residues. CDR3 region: CASSEPRLAQETQYF. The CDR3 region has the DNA TGTGCCAGCAGTGAACCTAGGTTAGCCCAAGAGACCCAGTACTTC.

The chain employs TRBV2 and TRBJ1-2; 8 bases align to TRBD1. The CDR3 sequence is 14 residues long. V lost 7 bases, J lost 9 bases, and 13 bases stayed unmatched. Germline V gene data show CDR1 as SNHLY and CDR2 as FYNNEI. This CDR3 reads CASNPGDRLTSYTF. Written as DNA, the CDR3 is TGTGCCAGCAACCCTGGGGACAGGCTCACTAGCTACACCTTC.

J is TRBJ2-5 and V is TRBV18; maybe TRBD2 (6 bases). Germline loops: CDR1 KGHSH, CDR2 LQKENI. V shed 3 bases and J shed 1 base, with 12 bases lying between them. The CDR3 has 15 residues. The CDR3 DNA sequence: TGTGCCAGCTCACCTCTCGGGACTCTCCAAGAGACCCAGTACTTC. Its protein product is CASSPLGTLQETQYF.

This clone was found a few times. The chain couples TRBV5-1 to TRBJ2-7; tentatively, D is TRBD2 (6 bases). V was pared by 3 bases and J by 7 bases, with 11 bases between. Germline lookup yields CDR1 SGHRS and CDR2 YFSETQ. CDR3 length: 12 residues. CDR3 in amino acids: CASSSSEGEQYF. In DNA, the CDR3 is TGCGCCAGCAGCTCCTCGGAGGGGGAGCAGTACTTC.

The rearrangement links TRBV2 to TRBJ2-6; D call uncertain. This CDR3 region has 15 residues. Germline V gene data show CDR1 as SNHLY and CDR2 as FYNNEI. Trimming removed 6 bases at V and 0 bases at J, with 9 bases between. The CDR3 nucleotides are TGTGCCAGCAGAACTCTAGGCTCTGGGGCCAACGTCCTGACTTTC. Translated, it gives CASRTLGSGANVLTF.

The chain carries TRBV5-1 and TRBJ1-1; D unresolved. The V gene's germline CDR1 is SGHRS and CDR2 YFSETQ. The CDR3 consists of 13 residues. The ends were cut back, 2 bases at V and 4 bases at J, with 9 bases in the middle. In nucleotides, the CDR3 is TGCGCCAGCAGCTTACAGTTAGGCACTGAAGCTTTCTTT. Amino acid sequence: CASSLQLGTEAFF.

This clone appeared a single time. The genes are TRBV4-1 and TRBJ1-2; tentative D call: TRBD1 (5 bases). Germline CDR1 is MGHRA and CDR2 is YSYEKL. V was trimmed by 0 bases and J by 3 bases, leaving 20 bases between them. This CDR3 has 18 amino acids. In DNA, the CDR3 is TGCGCCAGCAGCCAAGACCCCCTAAAATCCGGGACTTACTATGGCTACACCTTC. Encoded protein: CASSQDPLKSGTYYGYTF.

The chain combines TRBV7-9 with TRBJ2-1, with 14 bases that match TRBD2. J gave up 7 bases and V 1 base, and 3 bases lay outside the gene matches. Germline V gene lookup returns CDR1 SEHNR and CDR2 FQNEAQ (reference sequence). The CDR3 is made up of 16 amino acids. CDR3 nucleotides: TGTGCCAGCAGCTTAGTCGGACTAGCGGGGGGTAATGAGCAGTTCTTC. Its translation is CASSLVGLAGGNEQFF.

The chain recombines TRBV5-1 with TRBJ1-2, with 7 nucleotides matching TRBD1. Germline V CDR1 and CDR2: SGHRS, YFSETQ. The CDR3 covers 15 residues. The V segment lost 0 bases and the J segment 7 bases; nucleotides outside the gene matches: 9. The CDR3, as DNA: TGCGCCAGCAGCTTGGTCCTCGGACAGGCCATTGGCTACACCTTC. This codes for CASSLVLGQAIGYTF.

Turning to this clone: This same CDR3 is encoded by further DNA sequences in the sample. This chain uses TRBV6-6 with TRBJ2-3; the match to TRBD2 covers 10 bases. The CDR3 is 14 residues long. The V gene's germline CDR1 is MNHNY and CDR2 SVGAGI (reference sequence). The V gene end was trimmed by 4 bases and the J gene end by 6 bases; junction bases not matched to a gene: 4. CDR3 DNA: TGTGCCAGCAGTTTACTAGCGGGAACGGATACGCAGTATTTT. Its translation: CASSLLAGTDTQYF.

Here the CDR3 DNA reads TGTGCCAGCAGCTTAGTACAGGACCCCTACGAGCAGTACTTC. It encodes CASSLVQDPYEQYF. This chain connects TRBV7-9 to TRBJ2-7, with a weak D call TRBD1 (5 bases). Trimming took off 1 base at V and 2 bases at J, with 9 bases between the two ends. This CDR3 has 14 amino acids. CDR1 and CDR2 (germline): SEHNR, FQNEAQ (reference sequence).

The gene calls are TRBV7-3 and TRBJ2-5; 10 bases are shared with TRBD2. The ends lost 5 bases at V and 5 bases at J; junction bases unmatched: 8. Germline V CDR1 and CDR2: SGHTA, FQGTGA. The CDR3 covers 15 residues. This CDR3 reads CASSEAGGYMETQYF. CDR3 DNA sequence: TGTGCCAGCAGCGAAGCGGGGGGGTATATGGAGACCCAGTACTTC.

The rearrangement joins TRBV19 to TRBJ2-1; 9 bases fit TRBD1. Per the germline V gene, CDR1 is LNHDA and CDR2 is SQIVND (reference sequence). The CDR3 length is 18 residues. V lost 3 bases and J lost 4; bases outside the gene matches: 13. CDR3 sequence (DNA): TGTGCCAGTAGTATGAAAAGAGGGCCGGGACAGGGTTACAATGAGCAGTTCTTC. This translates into CASSMKRGPGQGYNEQFF.